This is a list of T cell receptor beta chains from one sample in a study of blood T cell repertoires in COVID-19. Sequencing used immunoSEQ multiplex PCR; TCRdb keeps in-frame clones, though not all of them. The sample holds 56,000 or so clones; less than 90% are singletons and the top ten take approximately 2.6%. The sequenced sample consisted of peripheral blood. The source of these receptors is a man aged 45-65 years with acute or convalescent COVID-19. Both conserved end residues are part of each CDR3. Fields, in order: D gene, J gene, V gene, clone size, CDR3 protein, CDR3 DNA. D genes are given only for firm matches. Expanded clones get a size class; other rows say once, few or many, or leave the size out.

d_gene: NA; j_gene: TRBJ1-6; v_gene: TRBV19; abundance: few; CDR3aa: CASSTVGGAYSPLHF; CDR3nt: TGTGCCAGTAGTACCGTTGGAGGTGCCTATTCACCCCTCCACTTT
d_gene: NA; j_gene: TRBJ1-1; v_gene: TRBV11-2; abundance: NA; CDR3aa: CASSLGQGNTEAFF; CDR3nt: TGTGCCAGCAGCTTAGGCCAGGGGAACACTGAAGCTTTCTTT
d_gene: NA; j_gene: TRBJ2-7; v_gene: TRBV6-5; abundance: NA; CDR3aa: CASRTGYEQYF; CDR3nt: TGTGCCAGCAGAACAGGATACGAGCAGTACTTC
d_gene: NA; j_gene: TRBJ2-3; v_gene: TRBV4-1; abundance: NA; CDR3aa: CASSHHRRQASDTQYF; CDR3nt: TGCGCCAGCAGCCACCACAGGAGACAGGCTTCAGATACGCAGTATTTT
d_gene: NA; j_gene: TRBJ1-1; v_gene: TRBV7-6; abundance: NA; CDR3aa: CASSLARDTKNTEAFF; CDR3nt: TGTGCCAGCAGCTTAGCCCGGGACACCAAGAACACTGAAGCTTTCTTT
d_gene: TRBD1; j_gene: TRBJ2-5; v_gene: TRBV27; abundance: NA; CDR3aa: CASSLHRGLEETQYF; CDR3nt: TGTGCCAGCAGCCTCCACAGGGGGCTTGAGGAGACCCAGTACTTC
d_gene: NA; j_gene: TRBJ2-3; v_gene: TRBV10-3; abundance: NA; CDR3aa: CAISELSTDTQYF; CDR3nt: TGTGCCATCAGTGAGCTCAGCACAGATACGCAGTATTTT
d_gene: TRBD2; j_gene: TRBJ2-5; v_gene: TRBV4-1; abundance: NA; CDR3aa: CASSQGVGAGVGETQYF; CDR3nt: TGCGCCAGCAGCCAAGGGGTGGGAGCGGGAGTGGGTGAGACCCAGTACTTC
d_gene: TRBD2; j_gene: TRBJ2-3; v_gene: TRBV7-9; abundance: NA; CDR3aa: CASSPLAGITDTQYF; CDR3nt: TGTGCCAGCAGCCCACTAGCGGGGATCACAGATACGCAGTATTTT
d_gene: TRBD2; j_gene: TRBJ2-1; v_gene: TRBV7-9; abundance: NA; CDR3aa: CASEGTSGSNEQFF; CDR3nt: TGTGCCAGCGAGGGGACTAGCGGGAGCAATGAGCAGTTCTTC